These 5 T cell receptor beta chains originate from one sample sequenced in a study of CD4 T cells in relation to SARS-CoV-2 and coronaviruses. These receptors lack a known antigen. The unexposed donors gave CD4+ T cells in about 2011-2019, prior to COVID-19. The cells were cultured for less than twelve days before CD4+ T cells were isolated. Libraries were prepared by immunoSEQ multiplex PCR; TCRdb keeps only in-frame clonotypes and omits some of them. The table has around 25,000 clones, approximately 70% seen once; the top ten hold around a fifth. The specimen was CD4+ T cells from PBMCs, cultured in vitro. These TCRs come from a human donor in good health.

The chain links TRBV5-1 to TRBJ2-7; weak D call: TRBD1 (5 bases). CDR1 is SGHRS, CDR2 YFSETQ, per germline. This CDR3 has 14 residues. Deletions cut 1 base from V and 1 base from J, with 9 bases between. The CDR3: CASSLIDRSYEQYF. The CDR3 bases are TGCGCCAGCAGCTTGATTGACAGATCCTACGAGCAGTACTTC.

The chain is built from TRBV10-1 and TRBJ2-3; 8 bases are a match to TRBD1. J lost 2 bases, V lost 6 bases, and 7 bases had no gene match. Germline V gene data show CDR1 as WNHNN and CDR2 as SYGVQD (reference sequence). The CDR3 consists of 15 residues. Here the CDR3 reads CASSSGGSVTDTQYF. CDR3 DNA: TGCGCCAGCAGCTCAGGGGGCTCGGTCACAGATACGCAGTATTTT.

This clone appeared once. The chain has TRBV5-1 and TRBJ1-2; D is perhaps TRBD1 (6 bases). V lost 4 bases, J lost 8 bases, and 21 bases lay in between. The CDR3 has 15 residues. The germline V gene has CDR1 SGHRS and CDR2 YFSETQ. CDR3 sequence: CASSRDEETGRGYTF. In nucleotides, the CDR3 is TGCGCCAGCAGCCGGGACGAGGAGACAGGCAGGGGCTACACCTTC. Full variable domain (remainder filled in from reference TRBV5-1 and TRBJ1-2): KAGVTQTPRYLIKTRGQQVTLSCSPISGHRSVSWYQQTPGQGLQFLFEYFSETQRNKGNFPGRFSGRQFSNSRSEMNVSTLELGDSALYLCASSRDEETGRGYTFGSGTRLTVV.

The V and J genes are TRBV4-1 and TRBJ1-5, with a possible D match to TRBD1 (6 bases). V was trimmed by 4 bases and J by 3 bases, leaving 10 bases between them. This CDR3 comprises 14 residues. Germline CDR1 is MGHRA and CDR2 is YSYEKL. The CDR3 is CASSPQGLNQPQHF. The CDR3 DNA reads TGCGCCAGCAGCCCACAGGGACTCAATCAGCCCCAGCATTTT.

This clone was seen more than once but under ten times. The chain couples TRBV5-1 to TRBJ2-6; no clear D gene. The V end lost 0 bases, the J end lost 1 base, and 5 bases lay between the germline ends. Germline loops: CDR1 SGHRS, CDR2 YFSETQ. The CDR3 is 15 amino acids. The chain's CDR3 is CASSLDRSGANVLTF. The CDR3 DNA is TGCGCCAGCAGCTTGGACCGTTCTGGGGCCAACGTCCTGACTTTC.